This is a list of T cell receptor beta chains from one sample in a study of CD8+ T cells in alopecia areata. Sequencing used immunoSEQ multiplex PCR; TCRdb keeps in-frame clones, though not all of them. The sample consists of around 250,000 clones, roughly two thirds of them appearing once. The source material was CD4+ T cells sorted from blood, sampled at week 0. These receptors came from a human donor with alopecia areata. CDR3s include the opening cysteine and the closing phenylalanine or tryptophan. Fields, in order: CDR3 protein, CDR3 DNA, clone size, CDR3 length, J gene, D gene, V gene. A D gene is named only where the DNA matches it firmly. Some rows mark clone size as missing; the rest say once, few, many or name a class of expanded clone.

CDR3aa: CSVLAGGETQYF; CDR3nt: TGCAGCGTCCTAGCGGGGGGAGAGACCCAGTACTTC; abundance: .; len: 12; j_gene: TRBJ2-5; d_gene: TRBD2; v_gene: TRBV29-1
CDR3aa: CASSQESGTDGYTF; CDR3nt: TGTGCCAGCAGCCAAGAGTCGGGGACGGATGGCTACACCTTC; abundance: .; len: 14; j_gene: TRBJ1-2; d_gene: .; v_gene: TRBV4-2
CDR3aa: CASSQEPRRDTQYF; CDR3nt: TGCGCCAGCAGCCAAGAACCCCGGCGAGATACGCAGTATTTT; abundance: once; len: 14; j_gene: TRBJ2-3; d_gene: .; v_gene: TRBV4-1
CDR3aa: CSVEAADKETQYF; CDR3nt: TGCAGCGTTGAGGCGGCAGATAAAGAGACCCAGTACTTC; abundance: few; len: 13; j_gene: TRBJ2-5; d_gene: .; v_gene: TRBV29-1
CDR3aa: CASSLWVAVPGETQYF; CDR3nt: TGTGCCAGCAGCTTGTGGGTGGCGGTGCCGGGGGAGACCCAGTACTTC; abundance: .; len: 16; j_gene: TRBJ2-5; d_gene: .; v_gene: TRBV5-6
CDR3aa: CASGPQGYSGANVLTF; CDR3nt: TGTGCCAGCGGCCCACAGGGCTACTCTGGGGCCAACGTCCTGACTTTC; abundance: .; len: 16; j_gene: TRBJ2-6; d_gene: .; v_gene: TRBV27
CDR3aa: CSVEGTTDTQYF; CDR3nt: TGCAGCGTTGAAGGGACCACAGATACGCAGTATTTT; abundance: .; len: 12; j_gene: TRBJ2-3; d_gene: .; v_gene: TRBV29-1
CDR3aa: CAWSAETGAYEQYF; CDR3nt: TGTGCCTGGAGTGCCGAGACAGGGGCCTACGAGCAGTACTTC; abundance: .; len: 14; j_gene: TRBJ2-7; d_gene: TRBD1; v_gene: TRBV30
CDR3aa: CASSPDSAETQYF; CDR3nt: TGTGCCAGCAGCCCCGACTCGGCGGAGACCCAGTACTTC; abundance: .; len: 13; j_gene: TRBJ2-5; d_gene: .; v_gene: TRBV7-3
CDR3aa: CASSGRGSTDTQYF; CDR3nt: TGTGCCAGCAGCGGACGGGGCAGCACAGATACGCAGTATTTT; abundance: .; len: 14; j_gene: TRBJ2-3; d_gene: .; v_gene: TRBV9
CDR3aa: CASSIGSFLHPEAFF; CDR3nt: TGTGCCAGCAGCATCGGGTCCTTTTTACACCCTGAAGCTTTCTTT; abundance: few; len: 15; j_gene: TRBJ1-1; d_gene: .; v_gene: TRBV6-6
CDR3aa: CASSADRVGNIQYF; CDR3nt: TGTGCCAGCAGTGCGGACAGGGTGGGAAACATTCAGTACTTC; abundance: .; len: 14; j_gene: TRBJ2-4; d_gene: TRBD1; v_gene: TRBV25-1
CDR3aa: CASSLDALRGNGYTF; CDR3nt: TGCGCCAGCAGCTTGGACGCGCTTAGGGGCAATGGCTACACCTTC; abundance: .; len: 15; j_gene: TRBJ1-2; d_gene: .; v_gene: TRBV5-1
CDR3aa: CASSVDPSYGYTF; CDR3nt: TGTGCCAGCAGCGTAGACCCCTCCTATGGCTACACCTTC; abundance: .; len: 13; j_gene: TRBJ1-2; d_gene: .; v_gene: TRBV9
CDR3aa: CSVQGPGELFF; CDR3nt: TGCAGCGTCCAAGGGCCCGGGGAGCTGTTTTTT; abundance: .; len: 11; j_gene: TRBJ2-2; d_gene: .; v_gene: TRBV29-1
CDR3aa: CATSRDLTGGQYF; CDR3nt: TGTGCCACCAGCAGAGATCTGACAGGCGGACAGTACTTC; abundance: .; len: 13; j_gene: TRBJ2-7; d_gene: .; v_gene: TRBV15
CDR3aa: CASSLATAMNTEAFF; CDR3nt: TGTGCCAGCAGCCTAGCTACAGCTATGAACACTGAAGCTTTCTTT; abundance: .; len: 15; j_gene: TRBJ1-1; d_gene: .; v_gene: TRBV7-2
CDR3aa: CSVVKYPRDTQYF; CDR3nt: TGCAGCGTTGTGAAGTACCCACGGGATACGCAGTATTTT; abundance: .; len: 13; j_gene: TRBJ2-3; d_gene: .; v_gene: TRBV29-1
CDR3aa: CASSQRGRGRDGYTF; CDR3nt: TGTGCCAGCAGCCAAAGGGGAAGAGGACGGGATGGCTACACCTTC; abundance: .; len: 15; j_gene: TRBJ1-2; d_gene: .; v_gene: TRBV14
CDR3aa: CASSADRGVTDTQYF; CDR3nt: TGTGCCAGCAGCGCCGACAGGGGGGTCACAGATACGCAGTATTTT; abundance: .; len: 15; j_gene: TRBJ2-3; d_gene: TRBD1; v_gene: TRBV9
CDR3aa: CSAQRGEKTQYF; CDR3nt: TGCAGCGCCCAACGGGGGGAAAAGACCCAGTACTTC; abundance: .; len: 12; j_gene: TRBJ2-5; d_gene: TRBD2; v_gene: TRBV29-1
CDR3aa: CASSAGVLLNDEQYF; CDR3nt: TGTGCCAGCAGTGCGGGGGTCCTACTGAACGACGAGCAGTACTTC; abundance: .; len: 15; j_gene: TRBJ2-7; d_gene: .; v_gene: TRBV25-1
CDR3aa: CSVEGRGVSRGEQYF; CDR3nt: TGCAGCGTTGAAGGCAGGGGGGTTTCCCGTGGCGAGCAGTACTTC; abundance: .; len: 15; j_gene: TRBJ2-7; d_gene: .; v_gene: TRBV29-1
CDR3aa: CASSQDLSGTGVTDTQYF; CDR3nt: TGCGCCAGCAGCCAAGATCTCTCCGGGACAGGGGTCACAGATACGCAGTATTTT; abundance: .; len: 18; j_gene: TRBJ2-3; d_gene: TRBD1; v_gene: TRBV4-1
CDR3aa: CASSRLTPYEQYF; CDR3nt: TGTGCCAGCAGCCGATTGACGCCCTACGAGCAGTACTTC; abundance: .; len: 13; j_gene: TRBJ2-7; d_gene: .; v_gene: TRBV11-2
CDR3aa: CASSLTGPGELFF; CDR3nt: TGTGCCAGCAGCTTAACGGGGCCAGGGGAGCTGTTTTTT; abundance: .; len: 13; j_gene: TRBJ2-2; d_gene: .; v_gene: TRBV7-3
CDR3aa: CSVGGSYEQYF; CDR3nt: TGCAGCGTGGGGGGATCCTACGAGCAGTACTTC; abundance: .; len: 11; j_gene: TRBJ2-7; d_gene: .; v_gene: TRBV29-1
CDR3aa: CAWSLLTDTQYF; CDR3nt: TGTGCCTGGAGTCTCTTAACAGATACGCAGTATTTT; abundance: .; len: 12; j_gene: TRBJ2-3; d_gene: .; v_gene: TRBV30
CDR3aa: CASSLGLPDTQYF; CDR3nt: TGTGCCAGCAGCCTGGGACTGCCAGATACGCAGTATTTT; abundance: .; len: 13; j_gene: TRBJ2-3; d_gene: .; v_gene: TRBV4-2
CDR3aa: CASSLGDNEQFF; CDR3nt: TGCGCCAGCAGTCTGGGGGACAATGAGCAGTTCTTC; abundance: .; len: 12; j_gene: TRBJ2-1; d_gene: .; v_gene: TRBV5-1
CDR3aa: CSVDGRTDTQYF; CDR3nt: TGCAGCGTTGACGGTCGCACAGATACGCAGTATTTT; abundance: few; len: 12; j_gene: TRBJ2-3; d_gene: .; v_gene: TRBV29-1
CDR3aa: CASSMRDGEAQYF; CDR3nt: TGTGCCAGCAGCATGAGGGACGGAGAGGCCCAGTACTTC; abundance: .; len: 13; j_gene: TRBJ2-5; d_gene: .; v_gene: TRBV5-6
CDR3aa: CSAGLAGAQEQFF; CDR3nt: TGCAGCGCGGGACTAGCGGGGGCACAGGAGCAGTTCTTC; abundance: few; len: 13; j_gene: TRBJ2-1; d_gene: TRBD2; v_gene: TRBV29-1
CDR3aa: CASSSTGPGPQHF; CDR3nt: TGTGCCAGCAGCAGCACAGGCCCCGGGCCCCAGCATTTT; abundance: few; len: 13; j_gene: TRBJ1-5; d_gene: .; v_gene: TRBV7-2
CDR3aa: CAWTPGHGNTIYF; CDR3nt: TGTGCCTGGACCCCGGGGCATGGAAACACCATATATTTT; abundance: .; len: 13; j_gene: TRBJ1-3; d_gene: .; v_gene: TRBV30
CDR3aa: CATSSFRESTDTQYF; CDR3nt: TGTGCCACCAGCAGCTTTCGGGAGAGCACAGATACGCAGTATTTT; abundance: .; len: 15; j_gene: TRBJ2-3; d_gene: .; v_gene: TRBV15
CDR3aa: CASSLQGGSYNEQFF; CDR3nt: TGTGCCAGCAGCCTACAGGGAGGGTCCTACAATGAGCAGTTCTTC; abundance: .; len: 15; j_gene: TRBJ2-1; d_gene: .; v_gene: TRBV5-6
CDR3aa: CAWINGAPEAFF; CDR3nt: TGTGCCTGGATAAACGGGGCTCCTGAAGCTTTCTTT; abundance: .; len: 12; j_gene: TRBJ1-1; d_gene: .; v_gene: TRBV30
CDR3aa: CASSLAGDGQPQHF; CDR3nt: TGTGCCAGCAGCTTAGCAGGGGACGGGCAGCCCCAGCATTTT; abundance: .; len: 14; j_gene: TRBJ1-5; d_gene: .; v_gene: TRBV7-9
CDR3aa: CATSRDFDALPQHF; CDR3nt: TGTGCCACCAGCAGAGATTTCGACGCATTGCCCCAGCATTTT; abundance: .; len: 14; j_gene: TRBJ1-5; d_gene: .; v_gene: TRBV15
CDR3aa: CASSFRGNSPLHF; CDR3nt: TGTGCCAGCAGTTTCCGGGGAAATTCACCCCTCCACTTT; abundance: .; len: 13; j_gene: TRBJ1-6; d_gene: .; v_gene: TRBV27
CDR3aa: CASSLDLGGGLFF; CDR3nt: TGTGCCAGCAGCTTAGACTTGGGGGGAGGACTGTTTTTT; abundance: .; len: 13; j_gene: TRBJ1-4; d_gene: .; v_gene: TRBV11-2
CDR3aa: CSVGDRGLQETQYF; CDR3nt: TGCAGCGTAGGGGACAGGGGACTCCAAGAGACCCAGTACTTC; abundance: few; len: 14; j_gene: TRBJ2-5; d_gene: TRBD1; v_gene: TRBV29-1
CDR3aa: CASTVDRGKTGELFF; CDR3nt: TGTGCCAGCACTGTAGACAGGGGAAAAACCGGGGAGCTGTTTTTT; abundance: few; len: 15; j_gene: TRBJ2-2; d_gene: TRBD1; v_gene: TRBV5-4
CDR3aa: CASSPRILAGLGFF; CDR3nt: TGTGCCAGCAGCCCCCGGATACTAGCGGGGCTGGGGTTCTTC; abundance: .; len: 14; j_gene: TRBJ2-1; d_gene: TRBD2; v_gene: TRBV5-6
CDR3aa: CASSRQTGELHF; CDR3nt: TGTGCCAGCAGCCGACAGACAGGGGAGTTACACTTC; abundance: .; len: 12; j_gene: TRBJ2-7; d_gene: TRBD1; v_gene: TRBV6-5
CDR3aa: CASSTGHQPQHF; CDR3nt: TGTGCCAGCAGTACGGGACATCAGCCCCAGCATTTT; abundance: .; len: 12; j_gene: TRBJ1-5; d_gene: .; v_gene: TRBV27
CDR3aa: CASSGVSSYEQYF; CDR3nt: TGTGCCAGCAGCGGGGTTTCGTCCTACGAGCAGTACTTC; abundance: few; len: 13; j_gene: TRBJ2-7; d_gene: .; v_gene: TRBV5-6